The present TCR beta chain was sequenced within a study of cytomegalovirus exposure and HLA in healthy donors. The PCR had 60 Vbeta and 13 Jbeta primers. Sequencing used immunoSEQ multiplex PCR; TCRdb keeps in-frame clones, though not all of them. Of approximately 150,000 clones in the sample, over 60% were seen once. These donors counted as nominally healthy when sampled, but unrecorded immune exposures were likely. Germline V gives CDR1 SNHLY, CDR2 FYNNEI. V lost 6 bases to trimming and J lost 2 bases; unmatched junction nucleotides: 2. The CDR3 loop spans 13 amino acids. The sequence was obtained from a man aged 40-49 years in good health and CMV-seronegative. The sample comprised PBMCs. The chain employs TRBV2 and TRBJ2-5, with 8 bases aligning to TRBD1. The chain's CDR3 is CASRGQGQETQYF. In DNA form, the CDR3 reads TGTGCCAGCAGAGGACAGGGACAAGAGACCCAGTACTTC.